This entry lists 12 T cell receptor beta chains sequenced from one sample in a study of cytomegalovirus exposure and HLA in healthy donors. PCR employed 60 Vbeta and 13 Jbeta primers. Method: immunoSEQ multiplex PCR; TCRdb's copy keeps in-frame clones and lacks some. Found here are 95,000 or so clones, 77% of them singletons; the top ten hold less than 5%. Sequenced material: PBMCs. All receptors derive from a woman aged 40 to 55 in good health and CMV-seronegative.

This clone was recorded a few times. This sequence joins TRBV5-4 and TRBJ1-4, with D perhaps TRBD1 (5 bases). The V gene's germline CDR1 is SGHNT and CDR2 YYREEE (reference sequence). This CDR3 region has 13 residues. V was trimmed by 5 bases and J by 7 bases, leaving 12 bases between them. The CDR3 DNA reads TGTGCCAGCAGTTCAGGGATTTCTGAAAAACTGTTTTTT. Protein: CASSSGISEKLFF.

This chain links TRBV27 with TRBJ1-5, with no clear D. Germline loops: CDR1 MNHEY, CDR2 SMNVEV (reference sequence). The CDR3 sequence is 14 residues long. V was pared by 5 bases and J by 0 bases, with 8 bases between. In DNA, the CDR3 is TGTGCCAGCAGTGGATACAGTAGCAATCAGCCCCAGCATTTT. Translating it yields CASSGYSSNQPQHF.

The chain links TRBV14 to TRBJ1-2; 8 bases line up with TRBD1. J lost 2 bases, V lost 2 bases, and 7 bases had no gene match. The germline V gene encodes CDR1 SGHDN and CDR2 FVKESK. This CDR3 is 16 amino acids long. CDR3 nucleotides: TGTGCCAGCAGCCAAAGGACAGGGACCGCCAACTATGGCTACACCTTC. Protein sequence: CASSQRTGTANYGYTF.

This clone has a single count. This sequence joins TRBV7-2 and TRBJ2-3; D is perhaps TRBD1 (6 bases). The CDR3 has 18 amino acids. The V end lost 0 bases, the J end lost 4 bases, and 20 bases lay between the germline ends. Germline V CDR1 and CDR2: SGHTA, FQGNSA. The CDR3 sequence is CASSLASMGASRADTQYF. The CDR3 DNA is TGTGCCAGCAGCTTAGCGAGTATGGGGGCCAGTCGCGCAGATACGCAGTATTTT.

The V and J genes are TRBV5-4 and TRBJ2-7, with 7 bases lining up with TRBD2. CDR3 length: 15 residues. Germline assignment: CDR1 SGHNT and CDR2 YYREEE (reference sequence). After removal of 4 bases from V and 3 bases from J, the junction contained 10 bases not matched to a gene. The CDR3 sequence is CASSQVGLADYEQYF. The DNA of the CDR3 is TGTGCCAGCAGCCAAGTCGGTCTAGCGGACTACGAGCAGTACTTC.

This rearrangement joins TRBV6-1 to TRBJ2-7; the match to TRBD1 covers 9 bases. The trim removed 7 bases at V and 0 bases at J, leaving 4 bases unmatched. In germline, CDR1 is MNHNS, CDR2 SASEGT. The CDR3 runs 14 residues. The CDR3 spells CASNGQGYSYEQYF. The CDR3 DNA follows: TGTGCCAGCAATGGACAGGGGTACTCCTACGAGCAGTACTTC.

The chain joins TRBV5-1 to TRBJ1-2; D call uncertain. CDR1 and CDR2 from the germline V gene are SGHRS and YFSETQ. The V end lost 0 bases, the J end lost 0 bases, and 15 bases lay between the germline ends. There are 17 residues in the CDR3. CDR3 protein: CASSLGLGRTSNYGYTF. Here the CDR3 DNA reads TGCGCCAGCAGCTTGGGCCTGGGGAGGACCTCTAACTATGGCTACACCTTC.

V and J are TRBV5-1 and TRBJ1-1; D is undetermined. The germline CDR1 and CDR2 sequences are SGHRS and YFSETQ. The length of the CDR3 is 15 residues. Between the trimmed V and J ends, which lost 1 base and 4 bases, there was a span of 14 bases. The CDR3 loop is CASSLILRGITEAFF. As DNA, the CDR3 is TGCGCCAGCAGCTTGATTTTGCGGGGTATCACTGAAGCTTTCTTT.

This chain joins TRBV7-9 and TRBJ1-4, with D perhaps matching TRBD1 (5 bases). The germline V gene has CDR1 SEHNR and CDR2 FQNEAQ (reference sequence). CDR3 length: 14 amino acids. Trimming removed 9 bases at V and 3 bases at J, with 14 bases between. The CDR3 DNA reads as TGTGCCAGTACTATCCGGGACTCTAATGAAAAACTGTTTTTT. Amino acids: CASTIRDSNEKLFF.

The chain carries TRBV15 and TRBJ1-1; D ambiguous. Per the germline V gene, CDR1 is LNHNV and CDR2 is YYDKDF (reference sequence). Between the trimmed V and J ends, which lost 8 bases and 7 bases, there was a span of 11 bases. CDR3 length equals 11 residues. CDR3 sequence (DNA): TGTGCCACCGCGGCCGGATTTGAAGCTTTCTTT. It specifies CATAAGFEAFF.

The J gene is TRBJ2-1, the V gene TRBV5-4; 11 bases are a match to TRBD1. This CDR3 has 15 amino acids. The germline V gene has CDR1 SGHNT and CDR2 YYREEE (reference sequence). With 5 bases clipped from V and 9 bases from J, the junction kept 10 bases outside the gene matches. The CDR3 region has the DNA TGTGCCAGCAGTAGTTCTTGGACAGGGGGCAGTGAGCAGTTCTTC. Its protein is CASSSSWTGGSEQFF.

The rearrangement links TRBV5-6 to TRBJ2-7; 14 bases agree with TRBD2. CDR3 size: 16 residues. V lost 4 bases, J lost 6 bases, and 9 bases stayed unmatched. Germline lookup yields CDR1 SGHDT and CDR2 YYEEEE. The CDR3, as DNA: TGTGCCAGCAGCCAGGGACTAGCGGGGGCTTTCGGCGAGCAGTACTTC. Translating it yields CASSQGLAGAFGEQYF. Based on the CDR3 plus reference TRBV5-6 and TRBJ2-7, the full variable domain is DAGVTQSPTHLIKTRGQQVTLRCSPKSGHDTVSWYQQALGQGPQFIFQYYEEEERQRGNFPDRFSGHQFPNYSSELNVNALLLGDSALYLCASSQGLAGAFGEQYFGPGTRLTVT.